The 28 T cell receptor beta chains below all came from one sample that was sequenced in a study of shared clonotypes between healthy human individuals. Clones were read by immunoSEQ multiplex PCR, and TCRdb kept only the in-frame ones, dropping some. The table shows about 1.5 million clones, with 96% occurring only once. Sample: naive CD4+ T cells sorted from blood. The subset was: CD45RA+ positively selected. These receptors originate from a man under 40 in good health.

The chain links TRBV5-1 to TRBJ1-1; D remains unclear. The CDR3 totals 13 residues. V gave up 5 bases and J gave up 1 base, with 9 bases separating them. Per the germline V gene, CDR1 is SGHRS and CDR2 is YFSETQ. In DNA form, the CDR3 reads TGCGCCAGCAGGGAGGTCGAGAACACTGAAGCTTTCTTT. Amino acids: CASREVENTEAFF.

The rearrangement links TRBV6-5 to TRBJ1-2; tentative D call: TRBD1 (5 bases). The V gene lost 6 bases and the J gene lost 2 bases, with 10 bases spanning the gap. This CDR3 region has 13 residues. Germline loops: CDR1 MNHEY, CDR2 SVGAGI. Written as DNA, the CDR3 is TGTGCCAGCAGCCAGGGATCGAACTATGGCTACACCTTC. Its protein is CASSQGSNYGYTF.

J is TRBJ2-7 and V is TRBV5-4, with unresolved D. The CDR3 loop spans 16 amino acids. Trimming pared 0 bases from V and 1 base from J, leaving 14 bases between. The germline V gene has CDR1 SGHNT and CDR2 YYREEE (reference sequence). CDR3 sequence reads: CASSLGAAPSSYEQYF. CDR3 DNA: TGTGCCAGCAGCTTGGGGGCGGCGCCCTCGTCCTACGAGCAGTACTTC.

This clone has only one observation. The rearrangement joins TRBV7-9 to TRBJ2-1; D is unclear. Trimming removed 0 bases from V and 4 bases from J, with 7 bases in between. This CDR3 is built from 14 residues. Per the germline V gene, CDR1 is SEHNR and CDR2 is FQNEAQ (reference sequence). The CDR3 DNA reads TGTGCCAGCAGCTTAGCGACTCATTACAATGAGCAGTTCTTC. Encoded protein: CASSLATHYNEQFF.

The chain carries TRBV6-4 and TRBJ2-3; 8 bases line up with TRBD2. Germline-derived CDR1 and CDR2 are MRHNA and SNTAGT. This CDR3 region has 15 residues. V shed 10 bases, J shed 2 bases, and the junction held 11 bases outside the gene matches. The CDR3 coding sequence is TGTGCCACCCGAAGAGCGGGGGACGTCACAGATACGCAGTATTTT. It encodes CATRRAGDVTDTQYF.

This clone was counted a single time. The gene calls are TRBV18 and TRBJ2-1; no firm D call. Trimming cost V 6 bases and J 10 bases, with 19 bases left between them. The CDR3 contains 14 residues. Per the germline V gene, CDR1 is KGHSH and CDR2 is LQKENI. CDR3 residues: CASSPIITNEEQFF. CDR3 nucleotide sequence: TGTGCCAGCTCCCCGATAATAACCAATGAAGAGCAGTTCTTC. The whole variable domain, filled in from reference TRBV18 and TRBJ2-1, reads NAGVMQNPRHLVRRRGQEARLRCSPMKGHSHVYWYRQLPEEGLKFMVYLQKENIIDESGMPKERFSAEFPKEGPSILRIQQVVRGDSAAYFCASSPIITNEEQFFGPGTRLTVL.

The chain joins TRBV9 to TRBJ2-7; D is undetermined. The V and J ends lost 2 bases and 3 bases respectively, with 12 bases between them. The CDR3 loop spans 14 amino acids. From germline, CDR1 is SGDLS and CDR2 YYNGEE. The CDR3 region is CASSVDQNLYEQYF. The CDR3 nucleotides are TGTGCCAGCAGCGTGGACCAGAACCTCTACGAGCAGTACTTC.

The CDR3 is CASSLSGTGTGELFF. In DNA form, the CDR3 reads TGTGCCAGCAGCTTGTCTGGTACGGGCACCGGGGAGCTGTTTTTT. The rearrangement joins TRBV5-5 to TRBJ2-2; D is unclear. This CDR3 region has 15 residues. Germline CDR1 is SGHKS and CDR2 is YYEKEE (reference sequence). Trimming stripped 1 base from V and 4 bases from J, with 11 bases between.

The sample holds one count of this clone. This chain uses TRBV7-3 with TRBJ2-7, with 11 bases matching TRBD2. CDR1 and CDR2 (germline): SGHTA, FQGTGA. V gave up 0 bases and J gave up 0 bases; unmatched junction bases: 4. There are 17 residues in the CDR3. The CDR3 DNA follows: TGTGCCAGCAGCTTAACGTTGGGGACTAGCGGCTCCTACGAGCAGTACTTC. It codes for CASSLTLGTSGSYEQYF.

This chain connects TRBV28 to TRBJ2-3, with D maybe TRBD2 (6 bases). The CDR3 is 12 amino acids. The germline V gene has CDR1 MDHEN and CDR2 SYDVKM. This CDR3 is CASGRLVDTQYF. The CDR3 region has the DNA TGTGCGAGCGGGCGGTTGGTTGATACGCAGTATTTT.

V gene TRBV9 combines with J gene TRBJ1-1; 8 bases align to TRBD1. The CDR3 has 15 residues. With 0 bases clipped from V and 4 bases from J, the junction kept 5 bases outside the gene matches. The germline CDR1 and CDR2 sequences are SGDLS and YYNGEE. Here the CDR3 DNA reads TGTGCCAGCAGCGTAGAGCCTACAGGGGGCACTGAAGCTTTCTTT. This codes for CASSVEPTGGTEAFF.

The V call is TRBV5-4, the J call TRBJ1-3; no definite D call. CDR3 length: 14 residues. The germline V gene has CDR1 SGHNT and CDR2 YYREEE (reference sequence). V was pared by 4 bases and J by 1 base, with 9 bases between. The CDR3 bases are TGTGCCAGCAGCCATGGAGCTTCTGGAAACACCATATATTTT. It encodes CASSHGASGNTIYF. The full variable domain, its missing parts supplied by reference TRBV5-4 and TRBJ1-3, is ETGVTQSPTHLIKTRGQQVTLRCSSQSGHNTVSWYQQALGQGPQFIFQYYREEENGRGNFPPRFSGLQFPNYSSELNVNALELDDSALYLCASSHGASGNTIYFGEGSWLTVV.

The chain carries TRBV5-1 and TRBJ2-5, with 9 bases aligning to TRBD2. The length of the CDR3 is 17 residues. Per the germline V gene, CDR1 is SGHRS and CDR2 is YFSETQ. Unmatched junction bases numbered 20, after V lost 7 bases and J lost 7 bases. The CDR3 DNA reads TGCGCCAGCCAAATCGGTGCGGGAGGGCCGGCGGGAGGGACCCAGTACTTC. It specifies CASQIGAGGPAGGTQYF. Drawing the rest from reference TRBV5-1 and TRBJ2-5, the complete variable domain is KAGVTQTPRYLIKTRGQQVTLSCSPISGHRSVSWYQQTPGQGLQFLFEYFSETQRNKGNFPGRFSGRQFSNSRSEMNVSTLELGDSALYLCASQIGAGGPAGGTQYFGPGTRLLVL.

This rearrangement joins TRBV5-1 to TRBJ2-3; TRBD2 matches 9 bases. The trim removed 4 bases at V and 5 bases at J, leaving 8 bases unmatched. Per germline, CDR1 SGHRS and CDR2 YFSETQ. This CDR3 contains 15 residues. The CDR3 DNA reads TGCGCCAGCAGCGAATTAGCGGGAGCGATAGATACGCAGTATTTT. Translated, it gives CASSELAGAIDTQYF.

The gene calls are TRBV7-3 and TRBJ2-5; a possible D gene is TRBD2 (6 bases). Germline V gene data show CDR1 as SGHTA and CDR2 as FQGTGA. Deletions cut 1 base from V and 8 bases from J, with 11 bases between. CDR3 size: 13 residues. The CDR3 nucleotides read TGTGCCAGCAGCTTAAGTCACGGGAGAACCCAGTACTTC. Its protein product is CASSLSHGRTQYF.

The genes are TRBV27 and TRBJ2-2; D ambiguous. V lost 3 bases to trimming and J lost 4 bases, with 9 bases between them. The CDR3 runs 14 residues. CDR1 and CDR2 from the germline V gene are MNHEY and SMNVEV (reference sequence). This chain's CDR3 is CASSFLDGTGELFF. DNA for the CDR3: TGTGCCAGCAGTTTCCTAGACGGCACCGGGGAGCTGTTTTTT.

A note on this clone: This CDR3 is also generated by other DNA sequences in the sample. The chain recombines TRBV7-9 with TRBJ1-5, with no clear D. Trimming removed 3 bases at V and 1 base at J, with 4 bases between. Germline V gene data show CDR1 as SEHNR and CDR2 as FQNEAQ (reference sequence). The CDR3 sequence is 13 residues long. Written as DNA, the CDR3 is TGTGCCAGCAGCTTTGGCAGCAATCAGCCCCAGCATTTT. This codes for CASSFGSNQPQHF.

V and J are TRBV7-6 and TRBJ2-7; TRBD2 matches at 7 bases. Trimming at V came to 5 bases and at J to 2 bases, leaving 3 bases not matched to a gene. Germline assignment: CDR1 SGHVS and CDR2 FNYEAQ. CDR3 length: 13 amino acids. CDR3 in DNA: TGTGCCAGCAGCGGACTAGGCACCTACGAGCAGTACTTC. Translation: CASSGLGTYEQYF. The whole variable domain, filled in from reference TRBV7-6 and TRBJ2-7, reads GAGVSQSPRYKVTKRGQDVALRCDPISGHVSLYWYRQALGQGPEFLTYFNYEAQQDKSGLPNDRFSAERPEGSISTLTIQRTEQRDSAMYRCASSGLGTYEQYFGPGTRLTVT.

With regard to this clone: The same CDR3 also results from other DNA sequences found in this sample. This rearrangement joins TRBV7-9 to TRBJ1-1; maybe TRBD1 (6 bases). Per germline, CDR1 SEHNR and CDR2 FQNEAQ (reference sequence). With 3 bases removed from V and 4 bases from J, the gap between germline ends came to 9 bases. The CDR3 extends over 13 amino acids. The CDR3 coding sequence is TGTGCCAGCAGCTTGGTCAGGGGCACTGAAGCTTTCTTT. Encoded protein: CASSLVRGTEAFF.

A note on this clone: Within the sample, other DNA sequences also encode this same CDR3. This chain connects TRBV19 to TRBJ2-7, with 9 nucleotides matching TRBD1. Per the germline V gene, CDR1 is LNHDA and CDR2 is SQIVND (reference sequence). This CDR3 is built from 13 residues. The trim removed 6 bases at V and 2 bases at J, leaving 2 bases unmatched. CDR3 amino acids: CASSRDRAYEQYF. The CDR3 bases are TGTGCCAGTAGCCGGGACAGGGCCTACGAGCAGTACTTC.

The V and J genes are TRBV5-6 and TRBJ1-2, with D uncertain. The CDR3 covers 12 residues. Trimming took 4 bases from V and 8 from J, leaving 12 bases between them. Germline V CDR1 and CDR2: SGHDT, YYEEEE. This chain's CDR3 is CASSPEGLGYTF. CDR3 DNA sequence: TGTGCCAGCAGCCCAGAGGGCCTGGGCTACACCTTC.

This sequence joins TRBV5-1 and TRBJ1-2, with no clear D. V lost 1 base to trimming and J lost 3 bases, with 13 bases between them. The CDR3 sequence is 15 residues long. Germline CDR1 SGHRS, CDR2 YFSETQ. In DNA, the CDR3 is TGCGCCAGCAGCTTGATCCCGGGGAACGACTATGGCTACACCTTC. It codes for CASSLIPGNDYGYTF.

CDR3 loop: CATSRDPGRGGYTF. The CDR3 coding sequence is TGTGCCACCAGCAGAGACCCTGGACGCGGCGGCTACACCTTC. J is TRBJ1-2 and V is TRBV15; no firm D call. CDR3 size: 14 residues. Between the trimmed V and J ends, which lost 0 bases and 8 bases, there was a span of 13 bases. Germline CDR1 and CDR2: LNHNV and YYDKDF (reference sequence).

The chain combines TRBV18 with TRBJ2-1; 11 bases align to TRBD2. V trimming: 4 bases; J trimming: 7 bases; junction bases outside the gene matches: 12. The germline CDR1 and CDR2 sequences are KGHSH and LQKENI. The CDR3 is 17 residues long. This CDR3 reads CASSLTRQGTSGNEQFF. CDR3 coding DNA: TGTGCCAGCTCACTGACCAGGCAGGGGACTAGCGGTAATGAGCAGTTCTTC.

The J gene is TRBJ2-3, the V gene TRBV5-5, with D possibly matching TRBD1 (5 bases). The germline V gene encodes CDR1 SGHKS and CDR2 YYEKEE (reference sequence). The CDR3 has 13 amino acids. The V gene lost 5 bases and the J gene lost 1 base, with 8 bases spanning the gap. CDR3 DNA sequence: TGTGCCAGCAGACCGACAGGCACAGATACGCAGTATTTT. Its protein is CASRPTGTDTQYF.

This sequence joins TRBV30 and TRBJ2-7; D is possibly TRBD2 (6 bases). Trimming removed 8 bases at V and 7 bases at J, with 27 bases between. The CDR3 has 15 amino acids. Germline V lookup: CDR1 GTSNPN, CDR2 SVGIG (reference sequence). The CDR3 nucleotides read TGTGCCCAGACCCCCGGGGGTGATCGGTTTGGAGAGCAGTACTTC. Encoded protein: CAQTPGGDRFGEQYF.

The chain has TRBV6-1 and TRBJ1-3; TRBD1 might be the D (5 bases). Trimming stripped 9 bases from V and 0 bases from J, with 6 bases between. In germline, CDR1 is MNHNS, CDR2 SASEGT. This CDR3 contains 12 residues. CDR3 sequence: CASGTSGNTIYF. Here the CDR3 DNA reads TGTGCCAGTGGGACCTCTGGAAACACCATATATTTT.

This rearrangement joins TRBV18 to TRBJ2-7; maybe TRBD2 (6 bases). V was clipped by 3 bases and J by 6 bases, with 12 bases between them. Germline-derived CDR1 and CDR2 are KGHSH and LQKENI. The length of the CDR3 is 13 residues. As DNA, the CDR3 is TGTGCCAGCTCACCCCTCACTAGCCGCGAGCAGTACTTC. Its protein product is CASSPLTSREQYF.